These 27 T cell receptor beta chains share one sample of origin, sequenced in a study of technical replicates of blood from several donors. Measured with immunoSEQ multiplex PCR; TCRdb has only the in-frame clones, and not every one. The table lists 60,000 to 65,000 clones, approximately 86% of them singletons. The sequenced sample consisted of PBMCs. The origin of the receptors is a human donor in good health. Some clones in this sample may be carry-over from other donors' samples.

This CDR3 is CASSVDRDSEQYF. The DNA of the CDR3 is TGTGCCAGCAGCGTAGATCGGGACTCCGAGCAGTACTTC. The genes are TRBV9 and TRBJ2-7; D possibly corresponds to TRBD2 (6 bases). Germline lookup yields CDR1 SGDLS and CDR2 YYNGEE. Trimming removed 0 bases from V and 6 bases from J, with 10 bases in between. This CDR3 contains 13 residues.

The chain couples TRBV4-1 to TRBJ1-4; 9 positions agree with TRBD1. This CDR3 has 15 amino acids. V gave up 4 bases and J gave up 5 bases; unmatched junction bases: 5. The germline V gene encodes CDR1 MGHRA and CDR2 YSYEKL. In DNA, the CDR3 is TGCGCCAGCAGCCGAGGGGACAGGGAGAATGAAAAACTGTTTTTT. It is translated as CASSRGDRENEKLFF.

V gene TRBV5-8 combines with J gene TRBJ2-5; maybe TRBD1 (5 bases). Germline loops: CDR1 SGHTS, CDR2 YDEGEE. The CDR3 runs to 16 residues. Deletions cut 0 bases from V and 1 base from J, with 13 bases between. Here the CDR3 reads CASSLGKGVPQETQYF. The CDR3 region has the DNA TGTGCCAGCAGCTTGGGAAAAGGGGTTCCCCAAGAGACCCAGTACTTC.

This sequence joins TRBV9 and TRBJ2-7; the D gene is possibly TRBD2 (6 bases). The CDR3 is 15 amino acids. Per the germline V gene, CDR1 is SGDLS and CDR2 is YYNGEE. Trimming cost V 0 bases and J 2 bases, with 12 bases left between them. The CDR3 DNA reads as TGTGCCAGCAGCGTAGGTGGCGGGACGGCCTACGAGCAGTACTTC. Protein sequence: CASSVGGGTAYEQYF. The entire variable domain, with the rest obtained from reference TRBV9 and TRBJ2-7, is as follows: DSGVTQTPKHLITATGQRVTLRCSPRSGDLSVYWYQQSLDQGLQFLIQYYNGEERAKGNILERFSAQQFPDLHSELNLSSLELGDSALYFCASSVGGGTAYEQYFGPGTRLTVT.

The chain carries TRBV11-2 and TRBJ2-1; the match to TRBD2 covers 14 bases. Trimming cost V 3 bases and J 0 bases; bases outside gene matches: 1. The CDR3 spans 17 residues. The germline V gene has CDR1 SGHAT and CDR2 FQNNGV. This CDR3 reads CASSFGTSGSSYNEQFF. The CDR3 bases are TGTGCCAGCAGCTTTGGGACTAGCGGGAGCTCCTACAATGAGCAGTTCTTC.

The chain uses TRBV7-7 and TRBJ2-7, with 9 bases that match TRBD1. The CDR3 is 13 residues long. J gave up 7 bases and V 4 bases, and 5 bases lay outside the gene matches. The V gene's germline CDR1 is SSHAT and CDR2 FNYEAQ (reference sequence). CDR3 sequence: CASSYDRGGEQYF. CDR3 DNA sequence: TGTGCCAGCAGCTACGACAGGGGGGGAGAGCAGTACTTC.

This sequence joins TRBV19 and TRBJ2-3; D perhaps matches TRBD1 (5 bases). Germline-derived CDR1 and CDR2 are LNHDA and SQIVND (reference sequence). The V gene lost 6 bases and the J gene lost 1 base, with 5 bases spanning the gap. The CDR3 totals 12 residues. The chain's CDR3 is CASRTGTDTQYF. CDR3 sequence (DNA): TGTGCCAGTAGGACAGGCACAGATACGCAGTATTTT.

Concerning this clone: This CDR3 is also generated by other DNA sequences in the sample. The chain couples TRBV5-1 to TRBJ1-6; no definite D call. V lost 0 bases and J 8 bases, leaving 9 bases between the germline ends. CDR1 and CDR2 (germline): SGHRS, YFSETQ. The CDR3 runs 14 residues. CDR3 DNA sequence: TGCGCCAGCAGCTTGGCCGGAGGATATTCACCCCTCCACTTT. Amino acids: CASSLAGGYSPLHF.

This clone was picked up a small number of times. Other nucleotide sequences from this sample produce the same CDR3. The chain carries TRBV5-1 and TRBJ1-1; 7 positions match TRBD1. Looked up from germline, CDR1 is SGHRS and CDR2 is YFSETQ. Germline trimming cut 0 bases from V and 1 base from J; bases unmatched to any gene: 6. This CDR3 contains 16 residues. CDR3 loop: CASSLGRGRGNTEAFF. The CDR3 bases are TGCGCCAGCAGCTTGGGTAGGGGGCGTGGGAACACTGAAGCTTTCTTT.

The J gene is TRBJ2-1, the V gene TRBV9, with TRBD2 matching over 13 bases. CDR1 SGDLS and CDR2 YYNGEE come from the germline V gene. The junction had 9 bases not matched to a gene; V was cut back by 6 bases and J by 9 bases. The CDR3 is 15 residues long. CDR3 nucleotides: TGTGCCAGCAACAACGGACTAGCGGGAGAGTCTGAGCAGTTCTTC. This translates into CASNNGLAGESEQFF.

The CDR3 bases are TGTGCCAGCAGCCAAGTCTTAGGGGCTAATGAAAAACTGTTTTTT. This gives the protein CASSQVLGANEKLFF. The chain joins TRBV14 to TRBJ1-4; weak D call: TRBD1 (5 bases). Germline CDR1 reads SGHDN; CDR2 reads FVKESK. Trimming removed 1 base from V and 3 bases from J, with 9 bases in between. This CDR3 spans 15 amino acids.

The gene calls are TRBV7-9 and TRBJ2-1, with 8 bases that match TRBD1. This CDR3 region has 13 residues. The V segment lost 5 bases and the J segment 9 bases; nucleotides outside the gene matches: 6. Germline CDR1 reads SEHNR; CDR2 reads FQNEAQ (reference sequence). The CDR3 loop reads CASSGDRGAEQFF. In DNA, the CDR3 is TGTGCCAGCAGCGGAGACAGGGGTGCTGAGCAGTTCTTC.

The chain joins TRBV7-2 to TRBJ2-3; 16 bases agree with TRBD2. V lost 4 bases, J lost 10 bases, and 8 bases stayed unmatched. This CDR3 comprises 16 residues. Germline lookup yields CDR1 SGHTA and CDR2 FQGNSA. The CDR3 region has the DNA TGTGCCAGCAGCTCGGGACTAGCGGGAGGGATGTCGGCGCAGTATTTT. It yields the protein CASSSGLAGGMSAQYF. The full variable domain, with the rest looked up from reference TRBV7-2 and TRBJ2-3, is GAGVSQSPSNKVTEKGKDVELRCDPISGHTALYWYRQSLGQGLEFLIYFQGNSAPDKSGLPSDRFSAERTGGSVSTLTIQRTQQEDSAVYLCASSSGLAGGMSAQYFGPGTRLTVL.

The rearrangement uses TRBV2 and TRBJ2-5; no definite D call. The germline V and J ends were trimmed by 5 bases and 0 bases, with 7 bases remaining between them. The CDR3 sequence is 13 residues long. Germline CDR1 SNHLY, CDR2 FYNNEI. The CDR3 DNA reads TGTGCCAGCAGTTGGAGTTACCAAGAGACCCAGTACTTC. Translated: CASSWSYQETQYF.

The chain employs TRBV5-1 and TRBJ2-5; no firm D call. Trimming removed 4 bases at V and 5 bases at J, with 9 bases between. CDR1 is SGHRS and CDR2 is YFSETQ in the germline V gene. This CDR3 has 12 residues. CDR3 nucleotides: TGCGCCAGCAGCACCGATCAGGAGACCCAGTACTTC. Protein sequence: CASSTDQETQYF.

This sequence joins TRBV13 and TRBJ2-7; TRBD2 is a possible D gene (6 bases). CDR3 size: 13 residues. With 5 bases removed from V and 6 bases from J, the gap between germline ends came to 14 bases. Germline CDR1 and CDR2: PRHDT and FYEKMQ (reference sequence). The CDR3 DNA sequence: TGTGCCAGCAGCCCGGACGGGGAGGTCGAGCAGTACTTC. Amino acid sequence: CASSPDGEVEQYF. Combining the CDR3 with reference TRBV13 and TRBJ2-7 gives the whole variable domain AAGVIQSPRHLIKEKRETATLKCYPIPRHDTVYWYQQGPGQDPQFLISFYEKMQSDKGSIPDRFSAQQFSDYHSELNMSSLELGDSALYFCASSPDGEVEQYFGPGTRLTVT.

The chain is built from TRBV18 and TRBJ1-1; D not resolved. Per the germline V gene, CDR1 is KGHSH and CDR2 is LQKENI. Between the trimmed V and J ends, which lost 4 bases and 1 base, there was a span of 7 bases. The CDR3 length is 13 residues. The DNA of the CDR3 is TGTGCCAGCTCACAAGGAGGGAACACTGAAGCTTTCTTT. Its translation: CASSQGGNTEAFF.

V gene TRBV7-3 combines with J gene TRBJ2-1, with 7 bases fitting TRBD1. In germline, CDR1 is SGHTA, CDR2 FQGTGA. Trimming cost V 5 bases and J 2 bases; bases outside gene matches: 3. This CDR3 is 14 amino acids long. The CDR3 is CASSPQGAYNEQFF. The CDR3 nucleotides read TGTGCCAGCAGCCCCCAGGGGGCCTACAATGAGCAGTTCTTC.

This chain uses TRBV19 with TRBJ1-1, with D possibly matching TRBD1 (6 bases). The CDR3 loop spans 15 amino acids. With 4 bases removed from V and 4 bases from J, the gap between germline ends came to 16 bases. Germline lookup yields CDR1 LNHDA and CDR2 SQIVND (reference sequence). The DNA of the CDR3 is TGTGCCAGTAGTACAACACTAACAGGGATCACTGAAGCTTTCTTT. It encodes CASSTTLTGITEAFF.

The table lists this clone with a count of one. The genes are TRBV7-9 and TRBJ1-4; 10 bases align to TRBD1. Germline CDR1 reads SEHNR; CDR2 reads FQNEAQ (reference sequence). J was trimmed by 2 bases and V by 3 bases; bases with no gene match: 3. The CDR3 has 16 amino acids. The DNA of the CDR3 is TGTGCCAGCAGCTTGGACAGGGGGGCGACTAATGAAAAACTGTTTTTT. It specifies CASSLDRGATNEKLFF.

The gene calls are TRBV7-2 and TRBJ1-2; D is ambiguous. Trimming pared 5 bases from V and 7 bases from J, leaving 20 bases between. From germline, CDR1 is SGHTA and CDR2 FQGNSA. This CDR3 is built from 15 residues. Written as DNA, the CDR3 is TGTGCCAGCAGCACCAACCCGGGGATAGCGGGTGGCTACACCTTC. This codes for CASSTNPGIAGGYTF.

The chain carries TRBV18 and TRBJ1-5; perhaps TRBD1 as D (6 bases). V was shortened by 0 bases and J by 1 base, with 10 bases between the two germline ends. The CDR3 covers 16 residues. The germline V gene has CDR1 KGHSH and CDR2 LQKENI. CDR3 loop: CASSPPGGGSNQPQHF. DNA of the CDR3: TGTGCCAGCTCACCACCGGGAGGGGGAAGCAATCAGCCCCAGCATTTT.

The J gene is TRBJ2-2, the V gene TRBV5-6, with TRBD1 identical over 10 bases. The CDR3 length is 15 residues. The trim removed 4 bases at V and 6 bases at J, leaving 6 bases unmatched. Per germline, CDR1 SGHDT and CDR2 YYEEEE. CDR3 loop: CASSPRTGGPGELFF. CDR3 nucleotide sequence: TGTGCCAGCAGCCCGCGGACAGGGGGGCCCGGGGAGCTGTTTTTT.

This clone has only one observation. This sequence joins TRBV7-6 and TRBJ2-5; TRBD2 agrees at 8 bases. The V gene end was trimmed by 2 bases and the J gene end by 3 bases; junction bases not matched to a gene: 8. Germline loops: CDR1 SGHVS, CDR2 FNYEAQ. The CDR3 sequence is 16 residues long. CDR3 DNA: TGTGCCAGCAGCTTATCGCGGGAGGTCAATAAAGAGACCCAGTACTTC. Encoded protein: CASSLSREVNKETQYF.

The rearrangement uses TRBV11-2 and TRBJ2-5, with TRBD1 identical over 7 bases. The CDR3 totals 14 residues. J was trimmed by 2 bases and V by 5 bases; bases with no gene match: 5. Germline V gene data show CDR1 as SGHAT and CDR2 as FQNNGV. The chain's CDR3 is CASSTGTVQETQYF. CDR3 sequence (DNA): TGTGCCAGCAGCACCGGGACAGTACAAGAGACCCAGTACTTC.

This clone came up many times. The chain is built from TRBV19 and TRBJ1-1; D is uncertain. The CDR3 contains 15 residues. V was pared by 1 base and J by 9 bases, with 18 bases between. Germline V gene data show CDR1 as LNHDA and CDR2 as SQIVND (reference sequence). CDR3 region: CASSIARALGMKAFF. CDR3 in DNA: TGTGCCAGTAGTATAGCACGGGCCCTCGGGATGAAAGCTTTCTTT. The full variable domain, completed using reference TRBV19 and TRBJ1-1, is DGGITQSPKYLFRKEGQNVTLSCEQNLNHDAMYWYRQDPGQGLRLIYYSQIVNDFQKGDIAEGYSVSREKKESFPLTVTSAQKNPTAFYLCASSIARALGMKAFFGQGTRLTVV.

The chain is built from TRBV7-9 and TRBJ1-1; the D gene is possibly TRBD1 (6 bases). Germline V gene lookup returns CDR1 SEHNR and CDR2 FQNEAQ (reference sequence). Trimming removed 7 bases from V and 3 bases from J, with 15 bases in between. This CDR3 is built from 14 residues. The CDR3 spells CASTPGVGDTEAFF. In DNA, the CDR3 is TGTGCCAGCACCCCAGGGGTAGGAGACACTGAAGCTTTCTTT.